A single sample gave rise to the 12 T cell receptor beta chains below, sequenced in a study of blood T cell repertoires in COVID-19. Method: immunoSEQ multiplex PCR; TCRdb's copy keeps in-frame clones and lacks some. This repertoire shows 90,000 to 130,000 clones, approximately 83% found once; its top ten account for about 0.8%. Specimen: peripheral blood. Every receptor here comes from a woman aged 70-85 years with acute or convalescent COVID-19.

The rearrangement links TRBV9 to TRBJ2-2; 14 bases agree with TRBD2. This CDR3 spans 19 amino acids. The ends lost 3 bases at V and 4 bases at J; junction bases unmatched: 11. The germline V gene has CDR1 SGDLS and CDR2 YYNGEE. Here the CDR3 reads CASSEYLGTSGSSTGELFF. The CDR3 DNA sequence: TGTGCCAGCAGCGAGTACCTCGGGACTAGCGGGAGTAGCACCGGGGAGCTGTTTTTT.

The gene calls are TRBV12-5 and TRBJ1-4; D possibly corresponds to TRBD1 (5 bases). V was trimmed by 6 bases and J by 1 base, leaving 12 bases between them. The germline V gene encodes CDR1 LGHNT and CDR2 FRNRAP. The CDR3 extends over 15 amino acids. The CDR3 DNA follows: TGTGCTAGTGGGGCGGGGGATAGAACTAATGAAAAACTGTTTTTT. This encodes CASGAGDRTNEKLFF.

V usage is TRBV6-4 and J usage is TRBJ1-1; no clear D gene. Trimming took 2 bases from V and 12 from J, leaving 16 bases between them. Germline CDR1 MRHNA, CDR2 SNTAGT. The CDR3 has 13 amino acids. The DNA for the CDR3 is TGTGCCAGCAGTGACCCCGGCAAGAAGGAGACTTTCTTT. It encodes CASSDPGKKETFF.

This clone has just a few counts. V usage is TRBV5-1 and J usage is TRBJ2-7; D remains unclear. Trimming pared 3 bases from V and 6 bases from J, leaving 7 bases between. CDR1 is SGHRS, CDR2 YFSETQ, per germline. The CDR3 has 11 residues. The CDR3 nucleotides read TGCGCCAGCAGCTCAACGGTCGAGCAGTACTTC. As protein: CASSSTVEQYF.

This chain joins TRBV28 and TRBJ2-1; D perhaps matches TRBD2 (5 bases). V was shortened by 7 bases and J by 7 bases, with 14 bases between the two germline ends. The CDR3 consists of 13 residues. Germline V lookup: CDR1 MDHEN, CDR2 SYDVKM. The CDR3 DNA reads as TGTGCCAGCACCGTGACTACTTCAAATGAGCAGTTCTTC. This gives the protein CASTVTTSNEQFF.

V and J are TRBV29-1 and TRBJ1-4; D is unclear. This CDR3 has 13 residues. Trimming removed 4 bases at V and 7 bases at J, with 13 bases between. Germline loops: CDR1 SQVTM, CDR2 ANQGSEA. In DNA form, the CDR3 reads TGCAGCGTTGGTGGTGGAGCTCGTGAAAAACTGTTTTTT. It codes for CSVGGGAREKLFF.

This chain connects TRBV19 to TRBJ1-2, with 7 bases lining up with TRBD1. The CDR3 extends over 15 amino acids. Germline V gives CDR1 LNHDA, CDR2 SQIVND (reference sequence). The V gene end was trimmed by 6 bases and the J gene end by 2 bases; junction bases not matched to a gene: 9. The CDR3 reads CASSPQGRPNYGYTF. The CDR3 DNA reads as TGTGCCAGTAGCCCACAGGGGAGGCCAAACTATGGCTACACCTTC.

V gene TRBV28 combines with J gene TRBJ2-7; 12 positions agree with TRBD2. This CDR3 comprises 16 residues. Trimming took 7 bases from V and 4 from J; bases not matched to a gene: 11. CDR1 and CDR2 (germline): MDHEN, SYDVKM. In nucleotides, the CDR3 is TGTGCCAGCAATATTCAGACTAGCGGGAGTCGGTACGAGCAGTACTTC. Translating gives CASNIQTSGSRYEQYF.

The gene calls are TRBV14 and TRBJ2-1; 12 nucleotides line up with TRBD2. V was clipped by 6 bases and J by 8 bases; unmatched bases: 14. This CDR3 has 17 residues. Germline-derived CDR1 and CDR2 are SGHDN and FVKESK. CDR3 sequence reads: CASSSSPGLAGSHEQFF. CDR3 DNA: TGTGCCAGCAGTTCCAGTCCAGGACTAGCGGGGTCCCATGAGCAGTTCTTC.

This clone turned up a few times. The CDR3 DNA sequence: TGTGCCAGTAGTATCGGCCAGGGGGCATACGGCTACACCTTC. This sequence encodes CASSIGQGAYGYTF. This sequence joins TRBV19 and TRBJ1-2; the match to TRBD1 covers 8 bases. CDR3 length: 14 amino acids. The germline V gene has CDR1 LNHDA and CDR2 SQIVND (reference sequence). J lost 8 bases, V lost 3 bases, and 8 bases had no gene match.

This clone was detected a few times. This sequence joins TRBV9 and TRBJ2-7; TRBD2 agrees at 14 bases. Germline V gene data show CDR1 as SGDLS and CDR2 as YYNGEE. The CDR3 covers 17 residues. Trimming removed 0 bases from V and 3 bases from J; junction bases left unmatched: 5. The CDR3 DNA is TGTGCCAGCAGCGTAGCTGGGACTAGCGGGGGCATCTACGAGCAGTACTTC. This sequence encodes CASSVAGTSGGIYEQYF.

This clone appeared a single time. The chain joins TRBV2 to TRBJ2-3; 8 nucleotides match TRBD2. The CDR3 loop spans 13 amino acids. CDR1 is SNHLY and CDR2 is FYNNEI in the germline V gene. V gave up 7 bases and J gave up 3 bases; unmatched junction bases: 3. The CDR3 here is CASKRESTDTQYF. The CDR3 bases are TGTGCCAGCAAGCGGGAGTCGACAGATACGCAGTATTTT.